The 5 T cell receptor beta chains presented below share a single source sample, sequenced in a study of response to subunit inactivated influenza vaccine. MiXCR, applied by TCRdb to the RT-PCR reads, yields one record per CDR3 protein. The sample includes approximately 500,000 distinct CDR3 sequences, roughly 25% of them seen just once. The same sample was also studied in work on T cells expressing NK-cell markers. Per that study: UMI-tagged 5'RACE template switching yielded the TCR beta cDNA.

Sample: CD4+ T cells sorted from PBMCs, taken about 11 days after vaccination. The source of these receptors is a man aged 50 or older who received an inactivated influenza vaccine.

The V and J genes are TRBV2 and TRBJ2-1; 8 nucleotides match TRBD1. The length of the CDR3 is 15 residues. CDR1 and CDR2 from the germline V gene are SNHLY and FYNNEI. The V gene end was trimmed by 4 bases and the J gene end by 3 bases; junction bases not matched to a gene: 5. The CDR3 DNA follows: TGTGCCAGCAGTGCCGGGACAGGCTTCTACAATGAGCAGTTCTTC. The encoded protein is CASSAGTGFYNEQFF.

As DNA, the CDR3 is TGTGCCAGTACAATTACTAGCGGCCTCTCCTACGAGCAGTACTTC. Translated, it gives CASTITSGLSYEQYF. The V gene is TRBV11-2, the J gene TRBJ2-7; TRBD2 agrees at 8 bases. The V and J ends lost 9 bases and 0 bases, in that order; junction bases with no gene match: 10. This CDR3 is 15 amino acids long. CDR1 SGHAT and CDR2 FQNNGV come from the germline V gene.

This clonotype has a handful of counts. The CDR3 region has the DNA TGTGCCAGCAGCGTAGGTAATAGCGGGCACTACGAGCAGTACTTC. Amino acids: CASSVGNSGHYEQYF. V gene TRBV9 combines with J gene TRBJ2-7; 7 nucleotides line up with TRBD2. The CDR3 loop spans 15 amino acids. V lost 0 bases and J lost 3; bases outside the gene matches: 6. Germline V gene data show CDR1 as SGDLS and CDR2 as YYNGEE.

The chain couples TRBV6-4 to TRBJ2-1, with 7 bases lining up with TRBD2. CDR1 MRHNA and CDR2 SNTAGT come from the germline V gene. The CDR3 loop spans 15 amino acids. V was clipped by 4 bases and J by 6 bases; unmatched bases: 9. The CDR3 is CASSAGLSSGNEQFF. For the CDR3, the DNA is TGTGCCAGCAGTGCGGGACTCTCTAGCGGCAATGAGCAGTTCTTC.

This chain links TRBV2 with TRBJ2-2, with D unresolved. The CDR3 length is 13 residues. V was clipped by 5 bases and J by 6 bases, with 10 bases between them. Germline assignment: CDR1 SNHLY and CDR2 FYNNEI. As DNA, the CDR3 is TGTGCCAGCAGTTCTAAGCGTTCCGGGGAGCTGTTTTTT. Translation gives CASSSKRSGELFF.